This is a list of T cell receptor beta chains from one sample in a study of T cell responses to AZD1222 COVID-19 vaccine. The method was immunoSEQ multiplex PCR; TCRdb's version includes in-frame clones alone and lacks a portion of them. Of over 70,000 clones in the sample, roughly 88% were seen once. The source was peripheral blood, collected on day 0 of MenACWY control vaccination. The receptor set was obtained from an adult in good health. Both conserved end residues are part of each CDR3. A D gene is named only where the DNA matches it firmly. Part of the rows lack a size; the others show once, few, many or a class for expanded clones.

CDR3 protein: CASSGPGTGVETQYF
CDR3 DNA: TGTGCCAGTAGTGGTCCCGGGACAGGGGTAGAGACCCAGTACTTC
J gene: TRBJ2-5
D gene: TRBD1
clone size: -
V gene: TRBV19

CDR3 protein: CSVSGTSGYYEQYF
CDR3 DNA: TGCAGCGTTTCCGGGACTAGCGGTTACTACGAGCAGTACTTC
J gene: TRBJ2-7
D gene: TRBD2
clone size: -
V gene: TRBV29-1

CDR3 protein: CASRLIEVCRNQPQHF
CDR3 DNA: TGTGCCAGCAGGCTAATAGAGGTATGTAGGAATCAGCCCCAGCATTTT
J gene: TRBJ1-5
D gene: -
clone size: -
V gene: TRBV2

CDR3 protein: CASSAGRGPDTEAFF
CDR3 DNA: TGTGCCAGCTCCGCCGGGAGGGGGCCGGACACTGAAGCTTTCTTT
J gene: TRBJ1-1
D gene: TRBD1
clone size: -
V gene: TRBV18

CDR3 protein: CASSLGGGDNSPLHF
CDR3 DNA: TGCGCCAGCAGCTTGGGAGGCGGAGATAATTCACCCCTCCACTTT
J gene: TRBJ1-6
D gene: -
clone size: -
V gene: TRBV5-1

CDR3 protein: CASSVGGQSSGANVLTF
CDR3 DNA: TGTGCCAGCAGCGTAGGAGGACAGTCCTCTGGGGCCAACGTCCTGACTTTC
J gene: TRBJ2-6
D gene: -
clone size: -
V gene: TRBV9

CDR3 protein: CASSYSNLIGITEAFF
CDR3 DNA: TGTGCCAGCAGTTACTCGAACTTGATAGGGATCACTGAAGCTTTCTTT
J gene: TRBJ1-1
D gene: -
clone size: -
V gene: TRBV6-2/TRBV6-3

CDR3 protein: CAWSEGWVNTEAFF
CDR3 DNA: TGTGCCTGGAGTGAGGGGTGGGTGAACACTGAAGCTTTCTTT
J gene: TRBJ1-1
D gene: -
clone size: -
V gene: TRBV30

CDR3 protein: CASSQELAGGQRSDTQYF
CDR3 DNA: TGCGCCAGCAGCCAAGAATTAGCGGGGGGCCAACGGAGCGATACGCAGTATTTT
J gene: TRBJ2-3
D gene: TRBD2
clone size: few
V gene: TRBV4-1

CDR3 protein: CASSSTGGLRTDTQYF
CDR3 DNA: TGTGCCAGCAGTTCGACAGGGGGCCTTCGCACAGATACGCAGTATTTT
J gene: TRBJ2-3
D gene: TRBD1
clone size: -
V gene: TRBV28

CDR3 protein: CASSNIRGDTQYF
CDR3 DNA: TGTGCCAGCAGCAACATCAGGGGAGATACGCAGTATTTT
J gene: TRBJ2-3
D gene: -
clone size: -
V gene: TRBV6-2/TRBV6-3

CDR3 protein: CAGDRGSTEAFF
CDR3 DNA: TGTGCCGGAGACAGGGGGAGCACTGAAGCTTTCTTT
J gene: TRBJ1-1
D gene: TRBD1
clone size: -
V gene: TRBV30

CDR3 protein: CATRRIDRGTEAFF
CDR3 DNA: TGTGCCACCAGGAGGATCGACAGGGGGACTGAAGCTTTCTTT
J gene: TRBJ1-1
D gene: TRBD1
clone size: -
V gene: TRBV15

CDR3 protein: CASSFAPGTENYGYTF
CDR3 DNA: TGTGCCAGCAGCTTCGCACCCGGGACTGAAAACTATGGCTACACCTTC
J gene: TRBJ1-2
D gene: -
clone size: -
V gene: TRBV7-3

CDR3 protein: CAISEREGRNTEAFF
CDR3 DNA: TGTGCCATCAGTGAGAGGGAAGGAAGGAACACTGAAGCTTTCTTT
J gene: TRBJ1-1
D gene: -
clone size: -
V gene: TRBV10-3

CDR3 protein: CASSLAQGGNTEAFF
CDR3 DNA: TGCGCCAGCAGCTTGGCCCAGGGGGGGAACACTGAAGCTTTCTTT
J gene: TRBJ1-1
D gene: TRBD1
clone size: -
V gene: TRBV5-1

CDR3 protein: CASSQDEDRGGRQTQYF
CDR3 DNA: TGCGCCAGCAGCCAAGATGAGGATCGGGGGGGCCGCCAGACCCAGTACTTC
J gene: TRBJ2-5
D gene: TRBD2
clone size: -
V gene: TRBV4-1